This T cell receptor (beta chain) came from a study of blood T cell repertoires in COVID-19. Study as a whole: Researchers got acute and convalescent COVID-19 samples from the United States, Italy and Spain.

The CDR3 loop spans 13 amino acids. Germline V CDR1 and CDR2: SGHRS, YFSETQ. With 7 bases removed from V and 2 bases from J, the gap between germline ends came to 9 bases. The data were produced by immunoSEQ multiplex PCR, yet TCRdb's version contains in-frame clones alone and is incomplete. The table records 130,000 to 150,000 clones, under 90% of them present only once. This clone was counted between two and nine times. Sample: peripheral blood. The chain combines TRBV5-1 with TRBJ2-2, with TRBD1 as a possible D gene (6 bases). The receptor's source is a man between 70 and 80 years old who had recovered from COVID-19. DNA of the CDR3: TGCGCCAGCCGGGACACCAACACCGGGGAGCTGTTTTTT. It specifies CASRDTNTGELFF.